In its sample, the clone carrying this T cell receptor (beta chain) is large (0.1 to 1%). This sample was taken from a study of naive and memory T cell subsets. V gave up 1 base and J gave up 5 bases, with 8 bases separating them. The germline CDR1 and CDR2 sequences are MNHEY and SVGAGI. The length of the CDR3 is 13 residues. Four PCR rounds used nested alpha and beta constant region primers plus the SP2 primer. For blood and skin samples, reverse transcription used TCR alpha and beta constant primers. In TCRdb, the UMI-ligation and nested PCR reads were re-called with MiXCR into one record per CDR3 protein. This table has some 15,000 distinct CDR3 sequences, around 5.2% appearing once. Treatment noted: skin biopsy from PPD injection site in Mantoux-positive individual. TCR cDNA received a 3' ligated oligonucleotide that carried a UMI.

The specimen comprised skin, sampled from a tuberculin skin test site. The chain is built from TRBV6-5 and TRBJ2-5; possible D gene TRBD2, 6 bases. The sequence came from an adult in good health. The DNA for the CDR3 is TGTGCCAGCAGTTACTTAGGAGGGGAGACCCAGTACTTC. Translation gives CASSYLGGETQYF.